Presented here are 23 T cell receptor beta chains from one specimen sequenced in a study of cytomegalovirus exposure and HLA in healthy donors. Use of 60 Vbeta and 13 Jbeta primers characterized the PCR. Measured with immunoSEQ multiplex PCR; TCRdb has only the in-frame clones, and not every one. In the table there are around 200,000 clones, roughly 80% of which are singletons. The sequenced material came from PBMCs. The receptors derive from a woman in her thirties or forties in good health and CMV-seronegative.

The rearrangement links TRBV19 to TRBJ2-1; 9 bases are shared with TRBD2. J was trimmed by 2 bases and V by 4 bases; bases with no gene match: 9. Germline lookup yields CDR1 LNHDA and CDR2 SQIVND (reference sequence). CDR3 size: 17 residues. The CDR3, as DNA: TGTGCCAGTAGTAGGGGGGATAGCGGGAGCACCTACAATGAGCAGTTCTTC. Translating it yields CASSRGDSGSTYNEQFF.

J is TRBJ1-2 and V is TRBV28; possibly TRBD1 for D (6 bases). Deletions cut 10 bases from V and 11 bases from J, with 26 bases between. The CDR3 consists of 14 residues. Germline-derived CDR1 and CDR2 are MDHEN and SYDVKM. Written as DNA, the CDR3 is TGTGCCATCTTCCCTCGACAGGCTGGATCAAGTTACACCTTC. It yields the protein CAIFPRQAGSSYTF.

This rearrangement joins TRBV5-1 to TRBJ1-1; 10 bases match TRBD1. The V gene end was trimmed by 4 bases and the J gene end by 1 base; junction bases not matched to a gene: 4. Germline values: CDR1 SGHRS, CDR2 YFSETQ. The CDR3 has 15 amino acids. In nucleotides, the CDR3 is TGCGCCAGCAGCGCCGGGACAGGGGCGAACACTGAAGCTTTCTTT. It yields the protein CASSAGTGANTEAFF.

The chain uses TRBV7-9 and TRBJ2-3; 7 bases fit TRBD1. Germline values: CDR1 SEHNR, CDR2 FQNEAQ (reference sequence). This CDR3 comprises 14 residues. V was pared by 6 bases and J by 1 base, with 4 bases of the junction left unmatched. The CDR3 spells CASRRTGGTDTQYF. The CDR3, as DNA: TGTGCCAGCAGACGCACAGGGGGCACAGATACGCAGTATTTT.

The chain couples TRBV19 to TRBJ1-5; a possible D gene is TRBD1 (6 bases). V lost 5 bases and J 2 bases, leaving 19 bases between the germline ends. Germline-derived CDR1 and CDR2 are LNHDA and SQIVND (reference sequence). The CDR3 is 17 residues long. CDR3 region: CASSPRGGRQGNQPQHF. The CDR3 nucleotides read TGTGCCAGTAGTCCTCGGGGGGGGCGCCAGGGCAATCAGCCCCAGCATTTT. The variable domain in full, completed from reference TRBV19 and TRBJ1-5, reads DGGITQSPKYLFRKEGQNVTLSCEQNLNHDAMYWYRQDPGQGLRLIYYSQIVNDFQKGDIAEGYSVSREKKESFPLTVTSAQKNPTAFYLCASSPRGGRQGNQPQHFGDGTRLSIL.

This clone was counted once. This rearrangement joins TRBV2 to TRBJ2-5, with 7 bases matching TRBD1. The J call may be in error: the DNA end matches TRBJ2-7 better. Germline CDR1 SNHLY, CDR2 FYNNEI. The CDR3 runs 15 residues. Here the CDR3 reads CASTRQGRPSGEQYF. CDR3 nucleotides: TGTGCCAGCACCCGACAGGGAAGGCCCTCGGGCGAGCAGTACTTC.

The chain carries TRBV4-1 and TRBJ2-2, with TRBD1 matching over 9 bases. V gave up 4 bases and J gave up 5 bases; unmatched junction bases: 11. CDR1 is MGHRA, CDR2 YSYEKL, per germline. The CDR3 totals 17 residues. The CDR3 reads CASSRTNRGRRTGELFF. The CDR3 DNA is TGCGCCAGCAGCCGGACGAACAGGGGGCGCCGAACCGGGGAGCTGTTTTTT.

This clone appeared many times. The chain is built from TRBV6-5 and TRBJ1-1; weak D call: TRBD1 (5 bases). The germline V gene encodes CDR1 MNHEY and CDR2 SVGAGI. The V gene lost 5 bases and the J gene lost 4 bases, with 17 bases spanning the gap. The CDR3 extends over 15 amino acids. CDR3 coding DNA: TGTGCCAGCAGTCGGGAGGCAGGGACCGCCACTGAAGCTTTCTTT. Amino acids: CASSREAGTATEAFF.

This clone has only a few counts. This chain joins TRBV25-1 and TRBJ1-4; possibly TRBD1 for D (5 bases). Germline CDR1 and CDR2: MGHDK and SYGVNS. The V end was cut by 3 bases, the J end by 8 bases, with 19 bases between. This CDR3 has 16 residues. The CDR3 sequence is CASSDSPDTLNEKLFF. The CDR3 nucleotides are TGTGCCAGCAGTGACTCTCCGGACACTTTAAACGAAAAACTGTTTTTT.

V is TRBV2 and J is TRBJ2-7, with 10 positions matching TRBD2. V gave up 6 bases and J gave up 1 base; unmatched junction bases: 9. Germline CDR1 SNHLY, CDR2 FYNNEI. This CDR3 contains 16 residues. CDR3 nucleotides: TGTGCCAGCAGCCCTCCTAGCGGGGGATATTCCTACGAGCAGTACTTC. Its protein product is CASSPPSGGYSYEQYF. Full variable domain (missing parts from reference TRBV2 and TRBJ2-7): EPEVTQTPSHQVTQMGQEVILRCVPISNHLYFYWYRQILGQKVEFLVSFYNNEISEKSEIFDDQFSVERPDGSNFTLKIRSTKLEDSAMYFCASSPPSGGYSYEQYFGPGTRLTVT.

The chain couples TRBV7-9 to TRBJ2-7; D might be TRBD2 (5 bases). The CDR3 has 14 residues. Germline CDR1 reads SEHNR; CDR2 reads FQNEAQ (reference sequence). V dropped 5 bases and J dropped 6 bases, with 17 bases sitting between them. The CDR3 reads CASSNRDSASEQYF. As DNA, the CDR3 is TGTGCCAGCAGCAACCGGGATTCGGCCAGCGAGCAGTACTTC.

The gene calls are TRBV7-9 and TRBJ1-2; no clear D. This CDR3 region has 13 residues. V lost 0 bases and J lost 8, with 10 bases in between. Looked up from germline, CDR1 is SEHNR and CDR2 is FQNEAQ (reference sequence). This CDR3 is CASSLARSSGYTF. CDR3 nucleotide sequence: TGTGCCAGCAGCTTAGCGAGGTCCTCCGGCTACACCTTC.

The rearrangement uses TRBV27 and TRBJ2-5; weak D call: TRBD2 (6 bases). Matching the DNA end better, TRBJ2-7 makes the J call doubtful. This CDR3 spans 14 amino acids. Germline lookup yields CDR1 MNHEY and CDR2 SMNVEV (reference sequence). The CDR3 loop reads CASSVGGMAYEQYF. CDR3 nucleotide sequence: TGTGCCAGCAGTGTGGGCGGGATGGCCTACGAGCAGTACTTC.

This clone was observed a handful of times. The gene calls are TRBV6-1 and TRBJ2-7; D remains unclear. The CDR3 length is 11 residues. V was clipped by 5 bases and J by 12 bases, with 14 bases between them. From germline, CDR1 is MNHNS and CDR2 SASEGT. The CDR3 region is CASSSPGLPYF. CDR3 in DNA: TGTGCCAGCAGTTCCCCAGGCCTGCCGTACTTC.

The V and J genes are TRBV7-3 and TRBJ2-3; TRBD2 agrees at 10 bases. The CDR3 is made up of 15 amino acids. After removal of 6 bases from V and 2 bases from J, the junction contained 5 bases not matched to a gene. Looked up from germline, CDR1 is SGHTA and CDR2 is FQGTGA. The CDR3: CASSLLAGVTDTQYF. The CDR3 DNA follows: TGTGCCAGCAGTTTGCTAGCGGGAGTCACAGATACGCAGTATTTT. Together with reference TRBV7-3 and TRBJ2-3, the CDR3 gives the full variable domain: GAGVSQTPSNKVTEKGKYVELRCDPISGHTALYWYRQSLGQGPEFLIYFQGTGAADDSGLPNDRFFAVRPEGSVSTLKIQRTERGDSAVYLCASSLLAGVTDTQYFGPGTRLTVL.

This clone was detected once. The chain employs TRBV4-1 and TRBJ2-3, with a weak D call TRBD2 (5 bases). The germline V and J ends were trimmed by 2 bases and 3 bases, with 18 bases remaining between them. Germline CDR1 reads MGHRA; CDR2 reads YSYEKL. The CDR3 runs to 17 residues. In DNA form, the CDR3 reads TGCGCCAGCAGCCAAACTCCCCCGGGAAGCCAAACAGATACGCAGTATTTT. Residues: CASSQTPPGSQTDTQYF.

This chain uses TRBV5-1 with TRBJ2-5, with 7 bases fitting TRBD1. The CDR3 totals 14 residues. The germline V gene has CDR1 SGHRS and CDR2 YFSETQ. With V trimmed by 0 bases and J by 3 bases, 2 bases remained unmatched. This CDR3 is CASSLGQGKETQYF. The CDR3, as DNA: TGCGCCAGCAGCTTGGGACAGGGAAAAGAGACCCAGTACTTC.

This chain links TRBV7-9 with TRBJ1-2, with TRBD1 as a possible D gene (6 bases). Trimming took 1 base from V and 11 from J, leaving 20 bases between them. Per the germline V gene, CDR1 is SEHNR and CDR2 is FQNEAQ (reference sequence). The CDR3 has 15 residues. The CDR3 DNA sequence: TGTGCCAGCAGCTTAGTTGGGGGCGCGGATAATCTTTACACCTTC. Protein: CASSLVGGADNLYTF.

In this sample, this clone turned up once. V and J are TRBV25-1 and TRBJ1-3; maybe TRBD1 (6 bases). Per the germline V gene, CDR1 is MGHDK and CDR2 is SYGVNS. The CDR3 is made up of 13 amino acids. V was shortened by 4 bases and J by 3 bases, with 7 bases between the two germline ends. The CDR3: CASSGQVGNTIYF. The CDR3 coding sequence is TGTGCCAGCAGTGGACAGGTTGGAAACACCATATATTTT.

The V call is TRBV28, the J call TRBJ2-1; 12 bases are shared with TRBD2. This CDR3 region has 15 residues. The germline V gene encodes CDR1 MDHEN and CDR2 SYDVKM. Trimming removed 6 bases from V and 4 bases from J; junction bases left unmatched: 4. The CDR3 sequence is CASREGLAGYNEQFF. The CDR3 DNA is TGTGCCAGCAGGGAAGGACTAGCGGGGTACAATGAGCAGTTCTTC.

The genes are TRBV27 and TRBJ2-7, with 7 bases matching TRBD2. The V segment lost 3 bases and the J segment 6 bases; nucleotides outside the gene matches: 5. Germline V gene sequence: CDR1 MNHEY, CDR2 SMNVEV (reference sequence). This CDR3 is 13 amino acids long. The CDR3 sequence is CASSFSGYSEQYF. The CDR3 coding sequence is TGTGCCAGCAGTTTTAGCGGGTATAGCGAGCAGTACTTC.

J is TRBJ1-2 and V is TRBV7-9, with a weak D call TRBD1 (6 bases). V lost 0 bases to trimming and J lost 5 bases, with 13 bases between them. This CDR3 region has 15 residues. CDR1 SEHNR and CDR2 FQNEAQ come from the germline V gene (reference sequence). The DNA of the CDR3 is TGTGCCAGCAGCTTAGCGAGGCCAGGGGAGTATGGCTACACCTTC. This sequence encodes CASSLARPGEYGYTF.

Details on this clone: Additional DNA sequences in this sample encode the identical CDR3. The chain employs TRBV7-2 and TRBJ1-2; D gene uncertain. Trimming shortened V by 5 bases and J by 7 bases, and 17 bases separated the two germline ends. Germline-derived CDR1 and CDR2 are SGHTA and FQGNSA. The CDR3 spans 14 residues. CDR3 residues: CASSPDSKGLGYTF. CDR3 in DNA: TGTGCCAGCAGCCCGGACTCAAAAGGGCTTGGCTACACCTTC.